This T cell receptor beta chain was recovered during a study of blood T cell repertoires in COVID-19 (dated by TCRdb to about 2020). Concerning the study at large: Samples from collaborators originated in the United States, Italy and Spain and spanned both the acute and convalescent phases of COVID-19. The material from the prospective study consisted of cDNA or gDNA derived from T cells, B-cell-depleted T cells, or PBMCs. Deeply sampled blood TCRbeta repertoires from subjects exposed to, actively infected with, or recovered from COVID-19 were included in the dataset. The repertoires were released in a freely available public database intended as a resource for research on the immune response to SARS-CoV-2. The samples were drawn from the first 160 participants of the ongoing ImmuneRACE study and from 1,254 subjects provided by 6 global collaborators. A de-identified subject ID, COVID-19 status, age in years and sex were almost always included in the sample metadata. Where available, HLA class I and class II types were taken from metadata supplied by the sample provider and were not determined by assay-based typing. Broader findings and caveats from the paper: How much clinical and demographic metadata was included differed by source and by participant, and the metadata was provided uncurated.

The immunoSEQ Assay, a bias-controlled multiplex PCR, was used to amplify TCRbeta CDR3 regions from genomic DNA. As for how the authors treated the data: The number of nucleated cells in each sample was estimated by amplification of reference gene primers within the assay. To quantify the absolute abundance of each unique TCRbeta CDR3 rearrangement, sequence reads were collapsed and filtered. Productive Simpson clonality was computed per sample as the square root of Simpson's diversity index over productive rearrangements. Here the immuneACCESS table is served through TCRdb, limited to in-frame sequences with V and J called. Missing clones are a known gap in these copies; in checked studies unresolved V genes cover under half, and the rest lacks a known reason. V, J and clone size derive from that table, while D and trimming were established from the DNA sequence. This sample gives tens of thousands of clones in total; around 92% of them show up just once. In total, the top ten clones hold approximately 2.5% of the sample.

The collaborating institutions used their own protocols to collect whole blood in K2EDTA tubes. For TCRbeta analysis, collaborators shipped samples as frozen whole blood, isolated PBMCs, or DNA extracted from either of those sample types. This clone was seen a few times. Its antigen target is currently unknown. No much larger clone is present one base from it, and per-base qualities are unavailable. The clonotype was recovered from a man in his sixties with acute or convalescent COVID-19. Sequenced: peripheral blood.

The CDR3 region reads CASSIASGALNEQFF. In nucleotides, the sequence is TGTGCCAGCAGCATTGCTAGCGGAGCCCTGAATGAGCAGTTCTTC. The chain links TRBV7-9 with TRBJ2-1; TRBD2 aligns with 7 central bases. The CDR3, cysteine through phenylalanine, is 15 amino acids long. Of the read, only the CDR3 DNA is kept; its 45 bases are in frame from base 1. Here V drops 5 bases and J drops 7 bases, and the junction holds 11 bases not matched to any gene. Reading the germline V gene (reference sequence) gives CDR1 SEHNR and CDR2 FQNEAQ.